The 19 T cell receptor beta chains below come from one sample, sequenced in a study of quantifying T cell responses using KT2 cells. At the level of the study: cDNA was made from DNase-treated RNA using alpha and beta constant primers.

An oligo carrying a UMI was ligated to the cDNA 3' end. First-round PCR used 3 to 4 cycles and beta primers RC1.1 and RC1.2 covering TRBC1 and TRBC2. TCRdb reprocessed the UMI-ligation and nested PCR reads via MiXCR and lists one record per CDR3 protein. Here the sample spans 25,000 to 35,000 distinct CDR3 sequences, less than 7.5% being singletons. Sequencing was performed on PBMCs spiked with cells of the T cell clone KT2. These receptors originate from a human donor.

Ten or more counts support this clonotype. This chain uses TRBV10-2 with TRBJ2-3; TRBD2 matches 8 bases. Germline CDR1 reads WSHSY; CDR2 reads SAAADI. V was pared by 3 bases and J by 1 base, with 12 bases of the junction left unmatched. The CDR3 runs 18 residues. CDR3 sequence (DNA): TGCGCCAGCAGTGAATTCGGCCAGCGGGAGATCGGCACAGATACGCAGTATTTT. This encodes CASSEFGQREIGTDTQYF.

This clonotype was observed many times. The chain links TRBV6-5 to TRBJ2-4; TRBD1 or TRBD2 may be the D gene (5 bases each). V was trimmed by 7 bases and J by 11 bases, leaving 21 bases between them. This CDR3 is 14 amino acids long. The germline V gene has CDR1 MNHEY and CDR2 SVGAGI. CDR3 in DNA: TGTGCCAGCAACCCGGGACCGGCAGAGGTCGTTCAGTACTTC. Translation: CASNPGPAEVVQYF.

This sequence joins TRBV12-3 or TRBV12-4 and TRBJ2-3, with 10 bases identical to TRBD2. The CDR3 is 16 residues long. The J segment lost 7 bases and the V segment lost 3 bases, leaving 10 bases of the junction unmatched. CDR3 amino acids: CASSLGRASGSYTQYF. The CDR3 DNA reads TGTGCCAGCAGTTTGGGTCGGGCTAGCGGGAGTTATACGCAGTATTTT.

The chain recombines TRBV7-8 with TRBJ2-7; D remains ambiguous. Germline lookup yields CDR1 SGHVS and CDR2 FQNEAQ. V was cut by 0 bases and J by 4 bases, with 13 bases left in between. The CDR3 spans 15 residues. Written as DNA, the CDR3 is TGTGCCAGCAGCTTAGCCACCGGGCTCCCATACGAGCAGTACTTC. Its translation: CASSLATGLPYEQYF.

This clonotype was counted many times. The gene calls are TRBV11-1 and TRBJ2-2; 7 bases match TRBD2. Germline CDR1 and CDR2: SGHAT and FQDESV (reference sequence). V trimming: 3 bases; J trimming: 3 bases; junction bases outside the gene matches: 4. This CDR3 contains 15 residues. The CDR3 loop reads CASSFLGGDTGELFF. CDR3 nucleotide sequence: TGTGCCAGCAGCTTCCTGGGGGGGGACACCGGGGAGCTGTTTTTT. Full variable domain (missing parts from reference TRBV11-1 and TRBJ2-2): EAEVAQSPRYKITEKSQAVAFWCDPISGHATLYWYRQILGQGPELLVQFQDESVVDDSQLPKDRFSAERLKGVDSTLKIQPAELGDSAMYLCASSFLGGDTGELFFGEGSRLTVL.

This clonotype showed up many times. J is TRBJ1-1 and V is TRBV28; tentative D call: TRBD1 (6 bases). The germline V gene has CDR1 MDHEN and CDR2 SYDVKM. The CDR3 is 15 residues long. The V end lost 3 bases, the J end lost 2 bases, and 13 bases lay between the germline ends. The CDR3 sequence: CASSFLQGRNTEAFF. In nucleotides, the CDR3 is TGTGCCAGCAGTTTCCTACAGGGTCGTAACACTGAAGCTTTCTTT.

A few counts support this clonotype. V is TRBV20-1 and J is TRBJ1-2; D gene uncertain. V lost 5 bases and J lost 1, with 2 bases in between. CDR1 is DFQATT and CDR2 is SNEGSKA in the germline V gene (reference sequence). The CDR3 loop spans 10 amino acids. The CDR3: CSAVNYGYTF. The CDR3 nucleotides are TGCAGTGCTGTTAACTATGGCTACACCTTC.

Ten or more counts support this clonotype. The rearrangement joins TRBV6-1 to TRBJ2-7, with D uncertain. V lost 8 bases, J lost 0 bases, and 17 bases lay in between. CDR3 length equals 15 residues. In germline, CDR1 is MNHNS, CDR2 SASEGT. CDR3 protein: CASDPLTAFSYEQYF. The CDR3, as DNA: TGTGCCAGCGACCCCTTAACCGCTTTCTCCTACGAGCAGTACTTC.

A single count supports this clonotype. The chain joins TRBV3-1 to TRBJ2-3; D not certain. Germline V gene sequence: CDR1 LGHDT, CDR2 YNNKEL (reference sequence). The CDR3 contains 17 residues. V was shortened by 6 bases and J by 0 bases, with 19 bases between the two germline ends. CDR3: CASSFSFIGYSTDTQYF. CDR3 nucleotide sequence: TGTGCCAGCAGTTTTTCCTTCATCGGGTATAGCACAGATACGCAGTATTTT.

This clonotype was seen a handful of times. The rearrangement joins TRBV3-1 to TRBJ2-2; D perhaps matches TRBD2 (6 bases). The V gene's germline CDR1 is LGHDT and CDR2 YNNKEL (reference sequence). This CDR3 has 19 amino acids. V lost 0 bases and J 0 bases, leaving 17 bases between the germline ends. Here the CDR3 reads CASSQELARDNPNTGELFF. The CDR3 DNA reads TGTGCCAGCAGCCAAGAATTAGCGCGGGATAACCCGAACACCGGGGAGCTGTTTTTT.

The sample holds many counts of this clonotype. The J gene is TRBJ2-4, the V gene TRBV6-5; 7 bases fit TRBD1. V shed 6 bases, J shed 0 bases, and the junction held 5 bases outside the gene matches. The CDR3 length is 15 residues. Germline lookup yields CDR1 MNHEY and CDR2 SVGAGI. The CDR3 nucleotides read TGTGCCAGCAGAATCGGGACAGAAGCCAAAAACATTCAGTACTTC. As protein: CASRIGTEAKNIQYF.

This clonotype occurred many times. This chain uses TRBV3-1 with TRBJ2-2, with 7 bases aligning to TRBD1. CDR1 and CDR2 (germline): LGHDT, YNNKEL (reference sequence). The length of the CDR3 is 17 residues. The V and J ends lost 4 bases and 5 bases, in that order; junction bases with no gene match: 13. As DNA, the CDR3 is TGTGCCAGCAGCCCCACTCCCCGACAGGGAAGTACCGGGGAGCTGTTTTTT. It yields the protein CASSPTPRQGSTGELFF.

The sample holds a few counts of this clonotype. The rearrangement uses TRBV3-1 and TRBJ2-3, with TRBD2 identical over 7 bases. Trimming at V came to 4 bases and at J to 4 bases, leaving 2 bases not matched to a gene. Germline values: CDR1 LGHDT, CDR2 YNNKEL (reference sequence). The CDR3 contains 13 residues. CDR3 sequence: CASSREGPDTQYF. Here the CDR3 DNA reads TGTGCCAGCAGCCGGGAGGGTCCAGATACGCAGTATTTT.

This clonotype appeared a few times. The chain employs TRBV15 and TRBJ2-7, with D maybe TRBD2 (6 bases). Germline CDR1 LNHNV, CDR2 YYDKDF (reference sequence). This CDR3 comprises 14 residues. Trimming took off 5 bases at V and 2 bases at J, with 13 bases between the two ends. The CDR3 nucleotides are TGTGCCACCAGCGGAGCGGGCTTCGCCTACGAGCAGTACTTC. The encoded protein is CATSGAGFAYEQYF.

This clonotype was picked up a small number of times. The chain combines TRBV12-5 with TRBJ2-7; D not certain. The germline V and J ends were trimmed by 4 bases and 2 bases, with 0 bases remaining between them. This CDR3 has 10 residues. The germline V gene has CDR1 LGHNT and CDR2 FRNRAP. CDR3 loop: CASGSYEQYF. The DNA of the CDR3 is TGTGCTAGTGGTTCCTACGAGCAGTACTTC.

This clonotype has at least ten counts. V gene TRBV6-2 or TRBV6-3 combines with J gene TRBJ2-1, with 11 bases fitting TRBD2. Germline CDR1 MNHEY, CDR2 SVGEGT. The CDR3 runs to 17 residues. With V trimmed by 4 bases and J by 4 bases, 9 bases remained unmatched. This chain's CDR3 is CASSSLPSGRKYNEQFF. CDR3 sequence (DNA): TGTGCCAGCAGTTCCCTACCTAGCGGGAGGAAATACAATGAGCAGTTCTTC.

This clonotype appeared many times. The genes are TRBV27 and TRBJ1-1; D is uncertain. The CDR3 extends over 15 amino acids. CDR1 is MNHEY, CDR2 SMNVEV, per germline (reference sequence). The V and J ends lost 0 bases and 2 bases respectively, with 10 bases between them. The CDR3 reads CASSLSPLINTEAFF. As DNA, the CDR3 is TGTGCCAGCAGTTTATCGCCCCTTATCAACACTGAAGCTTTCTTT.

This clonotype rates as medium-sized. The chain is built from TRBV20-1 and TRBJ2-7, with 14 bases matching TRBD2. After removal of 6 bases from V and 5 bases from J, the junction contained 6 bases not matched to a gene. Germline V gives CDR1 DFQATT, CDR2 SNEGSKA (reference sequence). This CDR3 contains 14 residues. The chain's CDR3 is CSAPGLAGVNEQYF. CDR3 in DNA: TGCAGTGCCCCGGGACTAGCGGGAGTTAACGAGCAGTACTTC.

Note on this clonotype: A single base separates this from a much larger clone, so it may be a read error. The gene calls are TRBV3-1 and TRBJ2-4; D gene unclear. The germline V gene encodes CDR1 LGHDT and CDR2 YNNKEL (reference sequence). This CDR3 has 15 residues. The CDR3 coding sequence is TGTGCCAGCAGCCAGAACGTGATAGCCAAAATCATTCAGTACTTC. It is translated as CASSQNVIAKIIQYF.